The 17 T cell receptor beta chains below all came from one sample that was sequenced in a study of blood T cell repertoires in COVID-19. The assay was immunoSEQ multiplex PCR, and TCRdb's table has in-frame clones only and misses some. The sample lists hundreds of thousands of clones, 80% to 90% occurring once. Input material: peripheral blood. The receptors were sampled from a middle-aged woman who had recovered from COVID-19.

The chain uses TRBV2 and TRBJ1-6; TRBD1 matches 7 bases. The germline CDR1 and CDR2 sequences are SNHLY and FYNNEI. V lost 7 bases, J lost 4 bases, and 7 bases stayed unmatched. CDR3 length: 15 residues. The CDR3 DNA reads as TGTGCCAGCACCGGACAGGCTTTATATAATTCACCCCTCCACTTT. Encoded protein: CASTGQALYNSPLHF.

The chain combines TRBV27 with TRBJ1-1; D is unresolved. With 4 bases removed from V and 0 bases from J, the gap between germline ends came to 18 bases. This CDR3 contains 17 residues. The germline CDR1 and CDR2 sequences are MNHEY and SMNVEV (reference sequence). The CDR3 is CASSSSPRSFMNTEAFF. CDR3 nucleotide sequence: TGTGCCAGCAGTTCATCCCCACGGAGCTTTATGAACACTGAAGCTTTCTTT.

V gene TRBV6-5 combines with J gene TRBJ1-6; D remains unclear. Per the germline V gene, CDR1 is MNHEY and CDR2 is SVGAGI. The V end was cut by 6 bases, the J end by 5 bases, with 14 bases between. The CDR3 totals 15 residues. The CDR3 DNA reads TGTGCCAGCAGCCTAGAGGGCGGAAATAATTCACCCCTCCACTTT. Its protein is CASSLEGGNNSPLHF.

This clone showed up just once. The chain joins TRBV10-3 to TRBJ1-5; the D is unclear. The V end lost 4 bases, the J end lost 5 bases, and 9 bases lay between the germline ends. The germline V gene encodes CDR1 ENHRY and CDR2 SYGVKD. There are 13 residues in the CDR3. This CDR3 is CAISGSSDQPQHF. CDR3 coding DNA: TGTGCCATCAGTGGATCGAGCGATCAGCCCCAGCATTTT.

This chain uses TRBV5-4 with TRBJ1-1; TRBD1 matches at 7 bases. Germline CDR1 and CDR2: SGHNT and YYREEE (reference sequence). Trimming cost V 3 bases and J 7 bases; bases outside gene matches: 9. The length of the CDR3 is 14 residues. The CDR3 nucleotides read TGTGCCAGCAGCTCCCCAGGGGGGTGGAATGAAGCTTTCTTT. Protein: CASSSPGGWNEAFF.

As for this clone: One end of the junction is discordant with germline, which a read error may explain. Other DNA sequences of this sample code for an identical CDR3. CDR3: CASSLWDRGPGSPLHF. CDR3 bases: TGTGCCAGCAGTTTATGGGACAGGGGGCCCGGTTCACCTCTCCACTTT. This rearrangement joins TRBV28 to TRBJ1-6; 11 nucleotides align to TRBD1. Germline V gene data show CDR1 as MDHEN and CDR2 as SYDVKM. The CDR3 has 16 amino acids.

This chain uses TRBV7-8 with TRBJ2-7; 7 bases fit TRBD1. The CDR3 is made up of 16 amino acids. V was clipped by 4 bases and J by 2 bases; unmatched bases: 11. CDR1 is SGHVS, CDR2 FQNEAQ, per germline. CDR3 DNA: TGTGCCAGCAGCTCAAACCTCGGACAGGAAGCCTACGAGCAGTACTTC. Its protein product is CASSSNLGQEAYEQYF. Using reference TRBV7-8 and TRBJ2-7 for the parts outside the CDR3, the full variable domain is GAGVSQSPRYKVAKRGQDVALRCDPISGHVSLFWYQQALGQGPEFLTYFQNEAQLDKSGLPSDRFFAERPEGSVSTLKIQRTQQEDSAVYLCASSSNLGQEAYEQYFGPGTRLTVT.

This clone has just one count. V and J are TRBV12-3 or TRBV12-4 and TRBJ1-2; maybe TRBD1 (6 bases). Trimming pared 5 bases from V and 7 bases from J, leaving 14 bases between. The CDR3 spans 13 residues. The CDR3 nucleotides are TGTGCCAGCAGTCCTAAGGGGGGGACTGGCTACACCTTC. It is translated as CASSPKGGTGYTF.

This clone was recorded only once. The chain recombines TRBV11-3 with TRBJ2-1; 10 bases agree with TRBD1. CDR3 size: 19 residues. V was clipped by 4 bases and J by 0 bases; unmatched bases: 12. Per germline, CDR1 SGHNT and CDR2 YENEEA. The CDR3 loop is CASSSGWTGGLISYNEQFF. The CDR3 coding sequence is TGTGCCAGCAGCTCTGGGTGGACAGGGGGTTTAATCTCCTACAATGAGCAGTTCTTC.

This rearrangement joins TRBV3-1 (or the pseudogene TRBV3-2) to TRBJ2-1, with TRBD2 matching 12 bases. The CDR3 extends over 19 amino acids. V lost 4 bases and J lost 4; bases outside the gene matches: 14. Germline values: CDR1 LGHDT, CDR2 YNNKEL (reference sequence). In nucleotides, the CDR3 is TGTGCCAGCAGCCTCGGACTAGCGGGGATCCCCGTAAATTACAATGAGCAGTTCTTC. Residues: CASSLGLAGIPVNYNEQFF.

As to this clone: Other DNA sequences in the sample encode the same CDR3. V gene TRBV12-3 or TRBV12-4 combines with J gene TRBJ2-2; tentatively, D is TRBD1 (6 bases). Trimming took off 6 bases at V and 5 bases at J, with 7 bases between the two ends. The CDR3 is made up of 12 amino acids. This CDR3 is CASSRGTGELFF. The CDR3 DNA reads as TGTGCCAGCAGCAGGGGAACCGGGGAGCTGTTTTTT.

V gene TRBV2 combines with J gene TRBJ2-1, with 14 bases that match TRBD2. J lost 6 bases, V lost 7 bases, and 8 bases had no gene match. The CDR3 length is 16 residues. Germline V CDR1 and CDR2: SNHLY, FYNNEI. This chain's CDR3 is CASIVRTSGGRNEQFF. The CDR3, as DNA: TGTGCCAGCATAGTCCGGACTAGCGGGGGGCGCAATGAGCAGTTCTTC.

The J gene is TRBJ2-7, the V gene TRBV15; a possible D gene is TRBD1 (5 bases). Germline CDR1 and CDR2: LNHNV and YYDKDF (reference sequence). The CDR3 covers 13 residues. V lost 3 bases, J lost 4 bases, and 10 bases lay in between. CDR3 loop: CATSSGAIYEQYF. CDR3 coding DNA: TGTGCCACCAGCAGTGGGGCCATATACGAGCAGTACTTC. Variable domain in full (rest from reference TRBV15 and TRBJ2-7): DAMVIQNPRYQVTQFGKPVTLSCSQTLNHNVMYWYQQKSSQAPKLLFHYYDKDFNNEADTPDNFQSRRPNTSFCFLDIRSPGLGDTAMYLCATSSGAIYEQYFGPGTRLTVT.

The chain is built from TRBV18 and TRBJ2-6, with 7 bases matching TRBD1. V lost 4 bases and J lost 0; bases outside the gene matches: 15. The CDR3 has 20 amino acids. Germline values: CDR1 KGHSH, CDR2 LQKENI. CDR3 in DNA: TGTGCCAGCTCACAATCCTCGGGGACAGCCCCCACCTCTGGGGCCAACGTCCTGACTTTC. Translated, it gives CASSQSSGTAPTSGANVLTF.

The chain combines TRBV4-3 with TRBJ1-1; a weak D match, TRBD1 (5 bases). V was trimmed by 1 base and J by 10 bases, leaving 7 bases between them. CDR3 length: 11 residues. Germline assignment: CDR1 LGHNA and CDR2 YSLEER. The CDR3 sequence is CASSQGGRAFF. CDR3 coding DNA: TGCGCCAGCAGCCAAGGGGGCCGAGCTTTCTTT.

V gene TRBV7-9 combines with J gene TRBJ1-1; TRBD1 is a possible D gene (6 bases). The V gene's germline CDR1 is SEHNR and CDR2 FQNEAQ (reference sequence). This CDR3 region has 15 residues. V was clipped by 1 base and J by 14 bases, with 23 bases between them. CDR3 region: CASSLEVPQTGVSFF. The CDR3 bases are TGTGCCAGCAGCTTAGAGGTCCCCCAGACAGGCGTGAGCTTCTTT.

The CDR3 protein is CASSLVPSVDTQYF. CDR3 in DNA: TGTGCCAGCAGCTTGGTCCCCTCGGTGGATACGCAGTATTTT. The V gene is TRBV7-2, the J gene TRBJ2-3; unclear D gene. Deletions cut 3 bases from V and 6 bases from J, with 13 bases between. The length of the CDR3 is 14 residues. The germline gives CDR1 SGHTA, CDR2 FQGNSA.